This T cell receptor (beta chain) was sequenced for a study of T cell changes during pregnancy in multiple sclerosis. Germline V gene data show CDR1 as SGHTA and CDR2 as FQGNSA. The CDR3 runs 13 residues. V was cut by 4 bases and J by 4 bases, with 10 bases left in between. TCRdb's copy holds only in-frame clones and misses some; the assay was immunoSEQ multiplex PCR. The sample has 84,000 or so clones; 94% are singletons. The sample consisted of peripheral blood, taken in the third trimester of pregnancy. The receptor comes from a female donor with multiple sclerosis, enrolled in a pregnancy study. The V and J genes are TRBV7-2 and TRBJ1-1, with D perhaps matching TRBD1 (5 bases). In nucleotides, the CDR3 is TGTGCCAGCAGCTATGGAGGGGCCACTGAAGCTTTCTTT. Translation gives CASSYGGATEAFF.